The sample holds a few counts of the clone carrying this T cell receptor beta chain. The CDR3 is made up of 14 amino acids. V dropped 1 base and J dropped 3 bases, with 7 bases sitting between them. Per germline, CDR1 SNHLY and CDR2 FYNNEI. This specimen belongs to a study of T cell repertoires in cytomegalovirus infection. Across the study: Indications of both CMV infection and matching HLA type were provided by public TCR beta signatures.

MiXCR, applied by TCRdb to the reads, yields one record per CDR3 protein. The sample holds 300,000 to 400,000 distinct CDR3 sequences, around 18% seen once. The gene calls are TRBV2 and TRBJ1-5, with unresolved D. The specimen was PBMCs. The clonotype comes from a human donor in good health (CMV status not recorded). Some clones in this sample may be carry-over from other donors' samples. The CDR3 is CASSEGSANQPQHF. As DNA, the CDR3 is TGTGCCAGCAGTGAAGGATCGGCCAATCAGCCCCAGCATTTT.